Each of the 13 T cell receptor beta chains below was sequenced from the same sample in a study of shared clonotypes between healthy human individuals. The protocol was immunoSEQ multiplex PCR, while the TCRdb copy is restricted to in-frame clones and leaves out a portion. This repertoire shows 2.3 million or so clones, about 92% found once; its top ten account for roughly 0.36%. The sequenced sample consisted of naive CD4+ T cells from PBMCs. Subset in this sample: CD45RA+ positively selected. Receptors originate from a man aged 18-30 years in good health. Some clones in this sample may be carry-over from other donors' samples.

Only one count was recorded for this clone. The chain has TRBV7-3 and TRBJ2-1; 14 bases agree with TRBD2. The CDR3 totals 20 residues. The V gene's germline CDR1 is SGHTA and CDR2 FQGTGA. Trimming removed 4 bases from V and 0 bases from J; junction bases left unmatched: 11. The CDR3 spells CASSSGLAGALWNSYNEQFF. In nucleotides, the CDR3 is TGTGCCAGCAGCTCGGGACTAGCGGGAGCCCTCTGGAACTCCTACAATGAGCAGTTCTTC.

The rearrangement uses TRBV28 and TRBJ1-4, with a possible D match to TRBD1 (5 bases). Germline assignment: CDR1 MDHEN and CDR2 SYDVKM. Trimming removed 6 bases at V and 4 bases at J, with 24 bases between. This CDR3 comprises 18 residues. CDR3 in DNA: TGTGCCAGCAGCCCTCCGAGGGGCCAATCGAGGAGTAATGAAAAACTGTTTTTT. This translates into CASSPPRGQSRSNEKLFF. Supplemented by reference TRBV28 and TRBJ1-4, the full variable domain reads DVKVTQSSRYLVKRTGEKVFLECVQDMDHENMFWYRQDPGLGLRLIYFSYDVKMKEKGDIPEGYSVSREKKERFSLILESASTNQTSMYLCASSPPRGQSRSNEKLFFGSGTQLSVL.

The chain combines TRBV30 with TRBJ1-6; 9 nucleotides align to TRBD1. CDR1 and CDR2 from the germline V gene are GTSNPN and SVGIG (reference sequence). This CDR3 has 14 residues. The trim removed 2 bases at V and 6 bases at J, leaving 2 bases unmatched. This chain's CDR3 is CAWSLGQGNSPLHF. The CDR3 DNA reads TGTGCCTGGAGTCTGGGACAGGGTAATTCACCCCTCCACTTT.

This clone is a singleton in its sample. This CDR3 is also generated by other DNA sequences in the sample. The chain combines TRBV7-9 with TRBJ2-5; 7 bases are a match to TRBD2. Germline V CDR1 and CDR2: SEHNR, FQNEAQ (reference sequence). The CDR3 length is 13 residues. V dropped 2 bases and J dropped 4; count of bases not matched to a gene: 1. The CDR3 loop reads CASSLSGGETQYF. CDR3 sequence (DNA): TGTGCCAGCAGCTTATCGGGGGGAGAGACCCAGTACTTC.

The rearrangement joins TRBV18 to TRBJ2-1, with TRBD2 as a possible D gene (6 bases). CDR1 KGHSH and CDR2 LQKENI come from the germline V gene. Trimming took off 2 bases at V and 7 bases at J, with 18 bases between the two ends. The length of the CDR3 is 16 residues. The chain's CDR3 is CASSPTIRAGFNEQFF. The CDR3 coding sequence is TGTGCCAGCTCACCAACCATTCGGGCGGGGTTTAATGAGCAGTTCTTC.

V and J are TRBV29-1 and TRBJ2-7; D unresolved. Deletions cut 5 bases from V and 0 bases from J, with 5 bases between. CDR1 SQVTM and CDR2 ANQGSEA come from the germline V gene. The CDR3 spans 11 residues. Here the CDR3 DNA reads TGCAGCGTTAAGGGCTCCTACGAGCAGTACTTC. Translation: CSVKGSYEQYF.

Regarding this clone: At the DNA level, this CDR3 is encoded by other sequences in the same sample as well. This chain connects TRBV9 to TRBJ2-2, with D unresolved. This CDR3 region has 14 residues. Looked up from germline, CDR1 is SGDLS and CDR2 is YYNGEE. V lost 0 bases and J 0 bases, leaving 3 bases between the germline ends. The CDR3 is CASSVDPNTGELFF. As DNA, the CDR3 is TGTGCCAGCAGCGTAGATCCGAACACCGGGGAGCTGTTTTTT.

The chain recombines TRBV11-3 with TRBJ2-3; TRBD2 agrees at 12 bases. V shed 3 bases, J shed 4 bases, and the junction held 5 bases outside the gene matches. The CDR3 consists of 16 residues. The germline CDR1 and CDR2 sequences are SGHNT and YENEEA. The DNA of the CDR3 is TGTGCCAGCAGCTTCCGACTAGCGGGAGTGGCAGATACGCAGTATTTT. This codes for CASSFRLAGVADTQYF.

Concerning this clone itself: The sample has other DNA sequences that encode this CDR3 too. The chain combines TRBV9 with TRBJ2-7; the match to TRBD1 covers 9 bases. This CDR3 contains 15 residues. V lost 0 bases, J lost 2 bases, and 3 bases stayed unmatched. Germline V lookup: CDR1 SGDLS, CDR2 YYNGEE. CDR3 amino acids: CASSVGGTGTYEQYF. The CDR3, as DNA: TGTGCCAGCAGCGTAGGGGGGACAGGGACCTACGAGCAGTACTTC.

The CDR3 loop reads CASSRDKRTDTQYF. CDR3 coding DNA: TGTGCCAGCAGCCGGGACAAGCGCACAGATACGCAGTATTTT. The chain has TRBV28 and TRBJ2-3, with D possibly being TRBD1 (6 bases). Trimming shortened V by 6 bases and J by 1 base, and 11 bases separated the two germline ends. This CDR3 spans 14 amino acids. The germline V gene encodes CDR1 MDHEN and CDR2 SYDVKM.

The CDR3 sequence: CASRAGTSVHTQYF. In nucleotides, the CDR3 is TGTGCCAGTAGAGCCGGGACTAGCGTGCATACGCAGTATTTT. The chain uses TRBV19 and TRBJ2-3, with TRBD2 matching over 10 bases. This CDR3 is built from 14 residues. CDR1 is LNHDA, CDR2 SQIVND, per germline (reference sequence). V lost 6 bases and J lost 7; bases outside the gene matches: 7.

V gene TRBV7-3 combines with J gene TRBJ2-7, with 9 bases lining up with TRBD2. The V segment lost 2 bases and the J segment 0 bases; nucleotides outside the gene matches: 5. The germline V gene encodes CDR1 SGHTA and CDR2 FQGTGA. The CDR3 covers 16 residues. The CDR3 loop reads CASSLQPSGVSYEQYF. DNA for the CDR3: TGTGCCAGCAGCTTACAGCCTAGCGGGGTCTCCTACGAGCAGTACTTC. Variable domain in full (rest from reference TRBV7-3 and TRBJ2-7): GAGVSQTPSNKVTEKGKYVELRCDPISGHTALYWYRQSLGQGPEFLIYFQGTGAADDSGLPNDRFFAVRPEGSVSTLKIQRTERGDSAVYLCASSLQPSGVSYEQYFGPGTRLTVT.

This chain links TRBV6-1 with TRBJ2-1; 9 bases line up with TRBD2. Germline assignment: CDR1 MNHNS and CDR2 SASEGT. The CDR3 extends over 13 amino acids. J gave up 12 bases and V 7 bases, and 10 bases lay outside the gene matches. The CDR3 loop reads CASTGASGISQFF. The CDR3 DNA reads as TGTGCCAGCACCGGGGCTAGCGGGATCTCGCAGTTCTTC.